In this sample, the clone carrying this TCR beta chain turned up many times. Its antigen is unknown. This sample is part of a study of glioma-infiltrating T cells. The CDR3 extends over 17 amino acids. The V segment lost 0 bases and the J segment 2 bases; nucleotides outside the gene matches: 9. In germline, CDR1 is DFQATT, CDR2 SNEGSKA (reference sequence). Using RNA template, CDR3s of TCR alpha and beta were amplified with iRepertoire arm-PCR. For one-step reverse transcription and amplification, about 85-400 ng of tissue mRNA or PBMC total RNA was used. TCRdb passed the multiplex PCR reads through MiXCR, listing each CDR3 protein once. This table has tens of thousands of distinct CDR3 sequences, about 23% appearing once. The study's findings and limits: CDR3 overlap between tissue and blood was very small. Non-neoplastic patients had below-expected tissue-blood divergence, while all gliomas exceeded expectation.

The specimen was glioma tissue, nonneoplastic brain tissue, or PBMCs (not recorded which). The TCR was taken from a human donor with low-grade glioma or glioblastoma, undergoing nonglioma brain surgery, or in good health (not recorded which). The chain combines TRBV20-1 with TRBJ2-3; 9 positions agree with TRBD2. CDR3 sequence reads: CSARDWSGGWNTDTQYF. In DNA, the CDR3 is TGCAGTGCTAGAGATTGGAGCGGGGGGTGGAACACAGATACGCAGTATTTT.